This paragraph reports one T cell receptor (beta chain). This entry is derived from a study of blood T cell repertoires in COVID-19. Whole-study context: PBMCs, B-cell-depleted T cells, or T cells provided the cDNA or gDNA that made up the material.

Methods used by the authors: Researchers report that nucleated cell counts were estimated from reference gene primer amplification. Generated by immunoSEQ multiplex PCR, the TCRdb table keeps only in-frame clones and is missing some. Clone size and the V and J calls come from that table; the DNA yielded D and trimming. Of over 200,000 clones detected, around 80% appear once; the ten largest clones hold approximately 2.3%. Trimming left V 4 bases short and J 0 bases short, with 8 bases between. The length of the CDR3 is 14 residues. CDR1 is SGHTA, CDR2 FQGNSA, per germline. Sequenced material: peripheral blood. The chain carries TRBV7-2 and TRBJ2-3; D unresolved. This sequence was found in a man aged 40-55 years who had recovered from COVID-19. The CDR3 DNA reads as TGTGCCAGCAGCTCCCAGACTAGCACAGATACGCAGTATTTT. It is translated as CASSSQTSTDTQYF.